The 17 T cell receptor beta chains given below trace back to one sample, sequenced in a study of T cells expressing NK-cell markers. TCRdb reprocessed the 5' RACE reads, with one entry per CDR3 protein and no DNA. The table counts some 600,000 distinct CDR3 sequences; around 3.3% lies in the top ten. Source material: blood T cells: a sorted CD56 or NKG2C T cell subset, CD4+ or CD8+ T cells, or bulk PBMC T cells (not recorded which). These receptors all stem from a man younger than 35 in good health.

The V gene is TRBV28, the J gene TRBJ2-5; the D call from TCRdb, TRBD1, cannot be confirmed without DNA. CDR3 length: 16 amino acids. Per germline, CDR1 MDHEN and CDR2 SYDVKM. CDR3 region: CASSLRVGGNEETQYF.

The chain carries TRBV9 and TRBJ2-7; TCRdb's D call of TRBD1 is untestable without DNA. The CDR3 has 16 amino acids. Germline CDR1 and CDR2: SGDLS and YYNGEE. The CDR3: CASSVGIGQGLDEQYF.

The chain links TRBV6-1 to TRBJ2-1; the D call from TCRdb, TRBD1, cannot be confirmed without DNA. Germline lookup yields CDR1 MNHNS and CDR2 SASEGT. CDR3 length: 15 amino acids. The CDR3: CATCPGQVSYNEQFF.

This sequence joins TRBV11-2 and TRBJ2-1; TCRdb reports TRBD2, a call that lacks DNA to check it against. The germline V gene has CDR1 SGHAT and CDR2 FQNNGV. The length of the CDR3 is 16 residues. CDR3 loop: CASSLALWKASGKQFF.

The chain joins TRBV20-1 to TRBJ2-1; checking the TCRdb D call of TRBD1 is not possible without DNA. CDR1 and CDR2 from the germline V gene are DFQATT and SNEGSKA (reference sequence). The CDR3 runs to 16 residues. The CDR3 here is CSARGGNRGTYNEQFF.

The V gene is TRBV20-1, the J gene TRBJ2-3; TCRdb gives TRBD2 as the D gene, but with no DNA this cannot be confirmed. The CDR3 is made up of 15 amino acids. Per the germline V gene, CDR1 is DFQATT and CDR2 is SNEGSKA (reference sequence). CDR3: CSASGRARGTDTQYF.

The chain joins TRBV5-1 to TRBJ2-5; checking the TCRdb D call of TRBD2 is not possible without DNA. CDR3 length: 17 residues. Germline values: CDR1 SGHRS, CDR2 YFSETQ. CDR3 loop: CASSEGLAGSLQETQYF. Variable domain in full (rest from reference TRBV5-1 and TRBJ2-5): KAGVTQTPRYLIKTRGQQVTLSCSPISGHRSVSWYQQTPGQGLQFLFEYFSETQRNKGNFPGRFSGRQFSNSRSEMNVSTLELGDSALYLCASSEGLAGSLQETQYFGPGTRLLVL.

The chain has TRBV20-1 and TRBJ2-4. Germline assignment: CDR1 DFQATT and CDR2 SNEGSKA (reference sequence). The CDR3 is made up of 14 amino acids. CDR3 sequence: CSARLEPRRDIQYF.

The chain employs TRBV24-1 and TRBJ2-4; TCRdb proposes TRBD1, but this gene call is untestable without DNA. Germline V lookup: CDR1 KGHDR, CDR2 SFDVKD. The CDR3 is 12 residues long. CDR3 region: CATSEGGHIQYF.

V usage is TRBV4-2 and J usage is TRBJ2-6. CDR3 length equals 15 residues. Germline loops: CDR1 LGHNA, CDR2 YNFKEQ. This CDR3 is CASSQAISGANVLTF.

This chain connects TRBV14 to TRBJ2-7; TCRdb's D gene call, TRBD2, goes unchecked for lack of DNA. Germline values: CDR1 SGHDN, CDR2 FVKESK. The CDR3 extends over 15 amino acids. The CDR3 is CASSHKTSEPYEQYF.

This sequence joins TRBV29-1 and TRBJ1-4; with no DNA, the TCRdb D assignment of TRBD1 cannot be verified. Germline lookup yields CDR1 SQVTM and CDR2 ANQGSEA. The CDR3 totals 12 residues. The CDR3 loop reads CSVADRGEKLFF.

This chain uses TRBV2 with TRBJ2-1; TCRdb indicates TRBD1, and absent DNA this call remains unverified. The CDR3 sequence is 15 residues long. Germline CDR1 reads SNHLY; CDR2 reads FYNNEI. This chain's CDR3 is CASRAGLGGLHEQFF. The full variable domain, its missing parts supplied by reference TRBV2 and TRBJ2-1, is EPEVTQTPSHQVTQMGQEVILRCVPISNHLYFYWYRQILGQKVEFLVSFYNNEISEKSEIFDDQFSVERPDGSNFTLKIRSTKLEDSAMYFCASRAGLGGLHEQFFGPGTRLTVL.

V is TRBV7-6 and J is TRBJ2-3; absent DNA, TCRdb's TRBD1 call cannot be checked. The CDR3 is 16 amino acids. Germline loops: CDR1 SGHVS, CDR2 FNYEAQ. Here the CDR3 reads CASSLAGGGRTDTQYF.

This chain joins TRBV5-4 and TRBJ2-2. The germline CDR1 and CDR2 sequences are SGHNT and YYREEE (reference sequence). The CDR3 has 14 residues. CDR3 loop: CASSLVTGAGELFF.

The rearrangement uses TRBV7-2 and TRBJ2-7. Germline assignment: CDR1 SGHTA and CDR2 FQGNSA. CDR3 length: 15 residues. Here the CDR3 reads CASRVDLLSSYEQYF.

The V and J genes are TRBV11-1 and TRBJ2-1; TCRdb indicates TRBD2, and absent DNA this call remains unverified. This CDR3 is built from 18 residues. CDR1 is SGHAT and CDR2 is FQDESV in the germline V gene (reference sequence). This chain's CDR3 is CASSAPPRLAGGVNEQFF.